This T cell receptor (beta chain) is from a study of regulatory T cells in long-lasting Graves disease. Time point indicated: persistent/refractory GD, antithyroid drugs over 5 years with positive TRAb. Following extraction of RNA from PBMCs, that RNA was used to make the TCR library. This clonotype was seen more than once but under ten times. With iRepertoire HTBI primers and Arm-PCR of CDR3 regions, TCR beta libraries were built. Source study methods: Spanning all samples, the identified segments comprised some 60 TRBV and around 13 TRBJ. Each CDR3 protein gets one entry after TCRdb re-called the multiplex PCR reads with MiXCR. TCRdb's processing, not the study's, gives the V and J calls here. The table has 700,000 or so distinct CDR3 sequences, 30% seen once. The source is a female donor with Graves disease. Here the sequenced sample was peripheral blood mononuclear cells (PBMCs), taken when the disease was refractory, from a patient treated with antithyroid drugs.

CDR3 DNA sequence: TGTGCCACCAGCAGACCGAGCAGGGGGGATTATGGCTACACCTTC. Amino acid sequence: CATSRPSRGDYGYTF. V usage is TRBV15 and J usage is TRBJ1-2; the match to TRBD1 covers 7 bases. This CDR3 has 15 amino acids. Trimming took 2 bases from V and 5 from J; bases not matched to a gene: 8. Germline V gives CDR1 LNHNV, CDR2 YYDKDF (reference sequence).